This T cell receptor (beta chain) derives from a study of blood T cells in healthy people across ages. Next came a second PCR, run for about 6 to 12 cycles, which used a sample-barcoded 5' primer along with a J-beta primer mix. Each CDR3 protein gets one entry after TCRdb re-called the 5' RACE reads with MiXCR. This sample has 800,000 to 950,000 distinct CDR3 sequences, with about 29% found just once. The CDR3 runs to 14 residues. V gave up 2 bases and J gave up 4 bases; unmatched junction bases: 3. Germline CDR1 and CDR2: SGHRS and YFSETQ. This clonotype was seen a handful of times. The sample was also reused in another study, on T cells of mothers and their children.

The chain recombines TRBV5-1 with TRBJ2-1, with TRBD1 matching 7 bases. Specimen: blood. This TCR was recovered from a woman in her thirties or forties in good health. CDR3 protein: CASSFQGDYNEQFF. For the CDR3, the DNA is TGCGCCAGCAGCTTCCAGGGGGATTACAATGAGCAGTTCTTC.